Described below is a single T cell receptor (beta chain) sequence and its context. Its matching antigen is unknown. The ends lost 4 bases at V and 5 bases at J; junction bases unmatched: 10. Germline assignment: CDR1 MDHEN and CDR2 SYDVKM. CDR3 length: 16 residues. The sample belongs to a study of T cell responses to AZD1222 COVID-19 vaccine. Study-wide points: Clonal diversity may have been underestimated in mostly white British donors. The study found vaccine-associated CD4 TCRs spanning spike, dominant at 160-218 and 743-854.

TCRdb's copy holds only in-frame clones and misses some; the assay was immunoSEQ multiplex PCR. The sample has some 120,000 clones, around 90% seen once. The clonotype comes from an adult in good health. The material was peripheral blood, obtained on day 0 of AZD1222 vaccination. This chain uses TRBV28 with TRBJ1-2; 10 bases are shared with TRBD1. The CDR3 is CASSSTGQGTGYGYTF. The CDR3 DNA follows: TGTGCCAGCAGTTCCACGGGACAGGGGACTGGGTATGGCTACACCTTC.